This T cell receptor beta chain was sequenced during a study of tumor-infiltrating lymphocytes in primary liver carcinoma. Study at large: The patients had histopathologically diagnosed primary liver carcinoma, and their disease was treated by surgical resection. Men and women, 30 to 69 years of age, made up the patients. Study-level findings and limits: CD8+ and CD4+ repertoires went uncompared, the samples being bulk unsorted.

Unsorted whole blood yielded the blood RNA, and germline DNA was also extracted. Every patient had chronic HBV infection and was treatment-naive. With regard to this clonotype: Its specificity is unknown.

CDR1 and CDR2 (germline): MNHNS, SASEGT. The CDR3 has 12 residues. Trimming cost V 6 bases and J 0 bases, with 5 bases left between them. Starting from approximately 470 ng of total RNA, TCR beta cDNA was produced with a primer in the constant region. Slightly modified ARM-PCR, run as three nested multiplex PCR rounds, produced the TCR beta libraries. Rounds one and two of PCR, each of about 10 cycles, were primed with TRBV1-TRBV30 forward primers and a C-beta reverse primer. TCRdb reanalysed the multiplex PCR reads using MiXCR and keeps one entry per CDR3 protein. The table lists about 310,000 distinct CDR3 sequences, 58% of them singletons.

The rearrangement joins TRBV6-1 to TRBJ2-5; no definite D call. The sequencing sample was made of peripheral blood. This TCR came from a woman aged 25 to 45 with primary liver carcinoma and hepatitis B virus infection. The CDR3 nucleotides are TGTGCCAGCAGAGACAACCAAGAGACCCAGTACTTC. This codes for CASRDNQETQYF.